This T cell receptor beta chain derives from a study of shared clonotypes between healthy human individuals. Measured with immunoSEQ multiplex PCR; TCRdb has only the in-frame clones, and not every one. Here the sample spans some 2,500,000 clones, 80% to 95% being singletons. With 3 bases clipped from V and 5 bases from J, the junction kept 11 bases outside the gene matches. Germline V gives CDR1 SGHRS, CDR2 YFSETQ. The CDR3 runs to 17 residues. This chain connects TRBV5-1 to TRBJ2-5; 12 nucleotides match TRBD2. This TCR was sampled from a man aged 18 to 30 in good health. Some clones in this sample may be carry-over from other donors' samples. Sequenced material: naive CD4+ T cells from PBMCs. Subset defined: CD45RA+ positively selected. CDR3 in DNA: TGCGCCAGCAGCTCCACGACTAGCGGGAGCGTTTGGGAGACCCAGTACTTC. It is translated as CASSSTTSGSVWETQYF. Full variable domain (missing parts from reference TRBV5-1 and TRBJ2-5): KAGVTQTPRYLIKTRGQQVTLSCSPISGHRSVSWYQQTPGQGLQFLFEYFSETQRNKGNFPGRFSGRQFSNSRSEMNVSTLELGDSALYLCASSSTTSGSVWETQYFGPGTRLLVL.